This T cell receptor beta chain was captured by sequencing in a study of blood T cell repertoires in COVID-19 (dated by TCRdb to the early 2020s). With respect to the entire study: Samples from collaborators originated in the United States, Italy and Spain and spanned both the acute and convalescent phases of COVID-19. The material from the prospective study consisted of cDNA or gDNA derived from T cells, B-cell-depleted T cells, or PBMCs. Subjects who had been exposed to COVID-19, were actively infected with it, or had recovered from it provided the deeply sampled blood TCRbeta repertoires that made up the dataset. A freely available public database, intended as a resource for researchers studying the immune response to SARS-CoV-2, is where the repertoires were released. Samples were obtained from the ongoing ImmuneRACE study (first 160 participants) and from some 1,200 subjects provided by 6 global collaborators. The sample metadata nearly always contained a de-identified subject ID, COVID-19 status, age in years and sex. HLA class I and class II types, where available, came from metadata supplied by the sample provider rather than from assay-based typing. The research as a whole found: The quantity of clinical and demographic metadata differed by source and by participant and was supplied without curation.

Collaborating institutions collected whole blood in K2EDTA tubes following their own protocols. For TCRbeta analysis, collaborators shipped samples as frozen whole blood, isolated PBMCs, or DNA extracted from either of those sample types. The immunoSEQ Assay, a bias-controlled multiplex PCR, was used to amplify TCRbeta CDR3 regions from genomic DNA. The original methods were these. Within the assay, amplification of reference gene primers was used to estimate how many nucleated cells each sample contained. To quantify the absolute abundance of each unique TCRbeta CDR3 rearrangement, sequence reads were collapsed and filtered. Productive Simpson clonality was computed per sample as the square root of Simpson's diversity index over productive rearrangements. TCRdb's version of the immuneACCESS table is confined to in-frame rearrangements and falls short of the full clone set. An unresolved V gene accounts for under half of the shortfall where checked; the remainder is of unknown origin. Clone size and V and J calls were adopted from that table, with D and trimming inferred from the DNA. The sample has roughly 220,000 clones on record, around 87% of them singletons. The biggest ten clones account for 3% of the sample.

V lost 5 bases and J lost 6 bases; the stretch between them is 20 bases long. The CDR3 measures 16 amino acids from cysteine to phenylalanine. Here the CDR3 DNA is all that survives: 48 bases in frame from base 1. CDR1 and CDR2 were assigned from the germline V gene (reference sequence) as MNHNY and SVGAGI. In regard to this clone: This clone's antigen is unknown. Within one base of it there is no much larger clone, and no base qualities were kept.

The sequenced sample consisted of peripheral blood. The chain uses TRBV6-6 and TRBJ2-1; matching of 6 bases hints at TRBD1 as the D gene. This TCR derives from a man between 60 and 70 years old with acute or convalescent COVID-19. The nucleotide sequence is TGTGCCAGCAGTCCCCGGGACAATCGGGACCTCAATGAGCAGTTCTTC. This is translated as CASSPRDNRDLNEQFF.